The 18 T cell receptor beta chains listed next were all sequenced from one sample in a study of CXCR3-negative and CXCR3-positive naive CD8 T cells. Via 5' RACE with UMI labels, TRB cDNA libraries were prepared. TCRdb re-called the 5' RACE reads; one entry per CDR3 protein, DNA not given. The sample is made up of around 63,000 distinct CDR3 sequences, and the top ten hold around 4.8% of it. The antigens of these receptors remain unknown. General observations from the study: CXCR3-positive naive cells had more hydrophobic TRB CDR3s than CXCR3-negative naive cells.

What was sequenced was naive CXCR3+ CD8+ T cells from blood. Subset given: CD45RO-CCR7+CD27+CD95- naive CD8+ T cells expressing CXCR3 (TNR3+). The receptors here all came from a human donor in good health. Some clones in this sample may be carry-over from other donors' samples.

The CDR3 sequence is CSVGRQGWDEQFF. V and J are TRBV29-1 and TRBJ2-1; TCRdb gives TRBD2 as the D gene, but with no DNA this cannot be confirmed. This CDR3 has 13 residues. CDR1 and CDR2 (germline): SQVTM, ANQGSEA.

The chain has TRBV19 and TRBJ2-1; lacking DNA, the TRBD2 call made by TCRdb goes unchecked. CDR3 length equals 12 residues. CDR1 is LNHDA, CDR2 SQIVND, per germline (reference sequence). CDR3 amino acids: CASSISEGQQFF.

The chain recombines TRBV19 with TRBJ2-1; absent DNA, TCRdb's TRBD2 call cannot be checked. Germline CDR1 and CDR2: LNHDA and SQIVND (reference sequence). CDR3 length equals 14 residues. The CDR3 region is CASSIGLAGNEQFF.

The chain joins TRBV29-1 to TRBJ2-5. Germline V gives CDR1 SQVTM, CDR2 ANQGSEA. The length of the CDR3 is 14 residues. The CDR3 region is CSVELADYQETQYF.

The rearrangement uses TRBV5-1 and TRBJ1-1; lacking DNA, the TRBD1 call made by TCRdb goes unchecked. CDR1 SGHRS and CDR2 YFSETQ come from the germline V gene. This CDR3 has 12 amino acids. CDR3 sequence reads: CASSWTGAEAFF.

This sequence joins TRBV30 and TRBJ2-1. Germline CDR1 reads GTSNPN; CDR2 reads SVGIG (reference sequence). This CDR3 has 12 amino acids. CDR3 in amino acids: CAWRYTSFEQFF.

J is TRBJ2-7 and V is TRBV4-2; TCRdb designates TRBD2, a call that cannot be tested without DNA. Germline CDR1 LGHNA, CDR2 YNFKEQ. This CDR3 has 17 residues. The CDR3 reads CASSQFNLEGVSYEQYF.

This rearrangement joins TRBV6-2 or TRBV6-3 to TRBJ2-1; the TCRdb call, TRBD1, lacks DNA for checking. This CDR3 spans 16 amino acids. Germline V gene sequence: CDR1 MNHEY, CDR2 SVGEGT. This chain's CDR3 is CASSYSSRDDTDEQFF.

The V call is TRBV29-1, the J call TRBJ2-1; TCRdb proposes TRBD2, but this gene call is untestable without DNA. CDR1 and CDR2 from the germline V gene are SQVTM and ANQGSEA. There are 16 residues in the CDR3. The CDR3 here is CSVEVAGRSSYNEQFF.

The chain links TRBV28 to TRBJ2-2; TCRdb's D call, TRBD1, is unchecked because there is no DNA. Germline lookup yields CDR1 MDHEN and CDR2 SYDVKM. The CDR3 extends over 16 amino acids. This CDR3 is CASSEGDRVNTGELFF.

The chain is built from TRBV6-4 and TRBJ2-2; the TCRdb D gene call, TRBD2, has no DNA to confirm it. The germline V gene has CDR1 MRHNA and CDR2 SNTAGT. This CDR3 region has 14 residues. This CDR3 reads CASSDGTSTGELFF.

The chain links TRBV29-1 to TRBJ1-3. Germline CDR1 and CDR2: SQVTM and ANQGSEA. This CDR3 is 13 amino acids long. CDR3 in amino acids: CSVAQSSGNTIYF.

The rearrangement joins TRBV29-1 to TRBJ2-5; TCRdb names TRBD2, which stays unverified in the absence of DNA. This CDR3 is 16 amino acids long. Germline assignment: CDR1 SQVTM and CDR2 ANQGSEA. CDR3 residues: CSVEDFDSNPPETQYF.

This CDR3 reads CSARDYRRGDQPQHF. This chain connects TRBV20-1 to TRBJ1-5; the TCRdb call, TRBD1, lacks DNA for checking. The CDR3 is made up of 15 amino acids. CDR1 and CDR2 from the germline V gene are DFQATT and SNEGSKA (reference sequence).

The rearrangement joins TRBV29-1 to TRBJ2-7; TCRdb's assignment of TRBD1 cannot be checked, as there is no DNA. The length of the CDR3 is 12 residues. CDR1 is SQVTM, CDR2 ANQGSEA, per germline. CDR3 sequence: CSVAPTSYEQYF.

The chain recombines TRBV12-3 or TRBV12-4 with TRBJ1-2; TCRdb lists TRBD1, though no DNA is available to test this call. This CDR3 has 16 residues. The CDR3 region is CASSPLPGQGNYGYTF.

This rearrangement joins TRBV29-1 to TRBJ2-1. Germline CDR1 SQVTM, CDR2 ANQGSEA. The CDR3 is 16 amino acids. The CDR3 sequence is CSVEDLGTPGYNEQFF.

The gene calls are TRBV7-9 and TRBJ2-3; with no DNA, the TCRdb D assignment of TRBD2 cannot be verified. The CDR3 spans 20 residues. Germline loops: CDR1 SEHNR, CDR2 FQNEAQ (reference sequence). CDR3 loop: CASSLAPSGGALLLTDTQYF.